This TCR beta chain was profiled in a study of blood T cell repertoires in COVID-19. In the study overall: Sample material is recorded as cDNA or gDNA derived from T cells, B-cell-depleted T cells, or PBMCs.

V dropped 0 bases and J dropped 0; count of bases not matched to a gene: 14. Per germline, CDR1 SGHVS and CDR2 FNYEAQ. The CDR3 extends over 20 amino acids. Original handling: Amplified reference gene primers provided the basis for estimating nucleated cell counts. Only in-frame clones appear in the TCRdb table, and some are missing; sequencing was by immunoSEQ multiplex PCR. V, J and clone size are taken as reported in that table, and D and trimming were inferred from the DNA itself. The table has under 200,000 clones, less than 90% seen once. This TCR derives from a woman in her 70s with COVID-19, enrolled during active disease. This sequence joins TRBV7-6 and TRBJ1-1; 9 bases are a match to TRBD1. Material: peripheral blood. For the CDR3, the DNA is TGTGCCAGCAGCTTAGCCCCTACAGGGGGCGAGGGGTCTATGAACACTGAAGCTTTCTTT. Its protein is CASSLAPTGGEGSMNTEAFF.